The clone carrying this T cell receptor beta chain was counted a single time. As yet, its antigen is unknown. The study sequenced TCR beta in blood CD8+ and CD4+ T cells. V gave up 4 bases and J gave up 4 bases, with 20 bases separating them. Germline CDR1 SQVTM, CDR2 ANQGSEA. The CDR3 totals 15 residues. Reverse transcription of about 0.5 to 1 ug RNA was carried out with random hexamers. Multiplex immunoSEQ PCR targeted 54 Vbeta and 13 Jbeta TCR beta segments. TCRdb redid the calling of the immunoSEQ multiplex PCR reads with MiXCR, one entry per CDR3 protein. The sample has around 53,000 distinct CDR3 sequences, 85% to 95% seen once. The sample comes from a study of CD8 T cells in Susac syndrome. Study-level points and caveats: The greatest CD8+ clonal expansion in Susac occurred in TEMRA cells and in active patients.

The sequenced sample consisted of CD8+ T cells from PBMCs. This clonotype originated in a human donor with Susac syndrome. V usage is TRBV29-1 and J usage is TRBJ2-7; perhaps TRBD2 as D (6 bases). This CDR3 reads CSVVSSGSGGYEQYF. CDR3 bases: TGCAGCGTTGTGTCTTCGGGGTCTGGGGGGTACGAGCAGTACTTC.